The TCR beta chain described here comes from a study of Graves' ophthalmopathy and Graves' hyperthyroidism listed by TCRdb under 2018. Looking at the study overall: Peripheral blood was collected at initial diagnosis, before any treatment. TCR beta repertoire signatures were used to distinguish Graves' ophthalmopathy from Graves' hyperthyroidism and to predict progression to ophthalmopathy. In total, over 130 blood samples were TCR-sequenced: 40 to 45 ophthalmopathy, approximately 80 hyperthyroidism and approximately 17 hyperthyroidism-to-ophthalmopathy patients. A discovery set of 95 to 100 patients (more than 40 ophthalmopathy, about 59 stable hyperthyroidism) was enrolled to explore V-J signatures distinguishing ophthalmopathy from hyperthyroidism. An independent validation cohort was composed of 18 hyperthyroidism patients and 17 patients who later progressed from hyperthyroidism to ophthalmopathy. In about six hyperthyroidism patients, the T-cell repertoire of thyroid tissue was compared with the T-cell repertoire of blood. Once sampling was done, hyperthyroidism patients were given methimazole at a starting dose of 30 mg daily, while ophthalmopathy patients were given high-dose intravenous methylprednisolone. The approximately 100 discovery patients were divided at random into training and test sets in a 7:3 ratio.

V loses 10 bases, J loses 5 bases, and the germline ends lie 20 bases apart. According to the germline V gene (reference sequence), CDR1 reads LNHNV and CDR2 reads YYDKDF. The CDR3 contains 14 residues, cysteine and phenylalanine counted. Only the CDR3 region is kept as DNA, spanning 42 bases read in frame from base 1. Overall study outcomes, separate from this receptor: Among expanded thyroid clonotypes with frequency above 0.001, most also showed up in blood, which suggests that blood repertoires may reflect the thyroid immune response. The 13-signature model separated ophthalmopathy from stable hyperthyroidism with around 90% sensitivity and around 84% specificity in cross-validation, and 80%/75% in the test set. No statistical method was used to set the sample size in advance, and the investigators knew which group each participant was assigned to. In validation, the model predicted ophthalmopathy progression with about 64% sensitivity and 72.22% specificity; 12 predicted patients were CT-confirmed with GO in a median of around 6 months.

Hyperthyroidism was defined as stable when no progression to ophthalmopathy occurred within 18 months of follow-up. Patients with hyperthyroidism were aged 18 to 65 years, had been newly diagnosed, and had a disease duration of less than 2 months. Anyone with other autoimmune diseases, uncontrolled infections, pregnancy or lactation was excluded from the study. Clinical symptoms, serum thyroxine, TRAb, thyroid ultrasound and orbital computed tomography formed the basis of the diagnosis. Ficoll-Paque density gradient centrifugation was used to isolate PBMCs from 9.5 to 10 ml of fresh peripheral blood. Trizol reagent was used to extract the total RNA, and its quality was then checked on an Agilent 2100 Bioanalyzer. For repertoire sequencing, TCR beta CDR3 regions were amplified from RNA transcripts. HTBI primers and the Qiagen OneStep RT-PCR kit were used in a first-round RT-PCR, which was followed by a second-round multiplex PCR, size selection and purification. Libraries were sequenced on an Illumina HiSeq2000 using paired-end 100 bp reads. As for the authors' bioinformatics: SOAPnuke was used to process the reads, removing any read that contained adapters or uncalled bases, had a mean Phred below 15, or lacked an exact match to the constant primer or identifier. COPE v1.2.5 was used to merge the high-quality paired reads. Each unique nucleotide sequence was defined as a clonotype, and clonotypes were aligned to IMGT TRB V, D and J references with MiTCR v1.1. Analysis was restricted to V-J combinations with a frequency above 0.0001, which covered approximately 99% of repertoires. A TCR clonal expansion and chaos score per V-J combination was defined as the ratio of F50 clonal expansion to chaos observed in the TCRdist matrix. Welch's t-statistics and random forest were used to reduce features to about 13 V-J combinations, which were fed into a naive Bayes classifier. Thyroid-blood repertoire similarity was quantified with the Morisita-Horn index. TCRdb reprocessing: public reads trimmed at Q25 with fastp, clones called with MiXCR, in-frame beta chains kept. Each entry is one CDR3 protein sequence, shown with its most common DNA and genes. TCRdb's processing, not the authors' own work, is the source of the V and J calls. The sample data list roughly 410,000 distinct CDR3 sequences, and 15% to 17% of these were observed just once. 5.5% to 7% of the sample lies in the top ten.

This clonotype was seen repeatedly, ten times or more. The specificity of this receptor is unknown. No per-base quality is available; no much larger clone lies one base away. This sequence uses TRBV15 and TRBJ2-5; TRBD1 is a possible D gene, resting on 6 matching bases. Material for sequencing was peripheral blood. The sequence was obtained from a woman younger than 35 with stable Graves' hyperthyroidism. Donor details come from another sample of the same person, matched by shared clones. The CDR3 here reads CASKTGQVGETQYF. The DNA sequence is as follows: TGTGCCAGCAAGACAGGTCAAGTGGGGGAGACCCAGTACTTC.